This T cell receptor beta chain was recorded in a study of beta chain features in type 1 diabetes. Overall study: No patient-donor differences in age, gender, total cells or subset yield. In all, some 100 million sorted cells from all samples were analyzed.

CD4+ naive, central memory, regulatory and stem cell-like memory subsets were isolated by sorting on CD45RO/CCR7/CD25/CD127/CD95/CD27. Expressed TCRB transcripts were sequenced, since all the RNA that had been isolated was reverse transcribed. Method: immunoSEQ multiplex PCR; TCRdb's copy keeps in-frame clones and lacks some. The data show roughly 300,000 clones, with roughly 8.8% seen just once and around 1% held by the top ten. Broader study findings: For Type 1 diabetes patients, all four CD4+ subsets carried TCRB CDR3s that were moderately but significantly shorter. Naive, central memory and Treg TCRB repertoires seemed to resemble each other more closely in patients than they did in healthy donors.

This clone was detected only a few times. The antigen remains unidentified. The receptor was derived from a man aged 30 to 39 with type 1 diabetes. Sequenced: central memory CD4+ T cells from blood.

CDR3 region: CASSLGALTPYNEQFF. Written as DNA, the CDR3 is TGCGCCAGCAGCTTGGGGGCTCTAACCCCCTACAATGAGCAGTTCTTC. This chain links TRBV5-1 with TRBJ2-1; no clear D gene. CDR1 is SGHRS and CDR2 is YFSETQ in the germline V gene. V lost 0 bases to trimming and J lost 2 bases, with 12 bases between them. The CDR3 consists of 16 residues. The full variable domain, in which reference TRBV5-1 and TRBJ2-1 provide the parts outside the CDR3, is KAGVTQTPRYLIKTRGQQVTLSCSPISGHRSVSWYQQTPGQGLQFLFEYFSETQRNKGNFPGRFSGRQFSNSRSEMNVSTLELGDSALYLCASSLGALTPYNEQFFGPGTRLTVL.